One sample yielded the 28 T cell receptor beta chains listed below, sequenced in a study of shared clonotypes between healthy human individuals. The method was immunoSEQ multiplex PCR; TCRdb's version includes in-frame clones alone and lacks a portion of them. The sample carries about 2.4 million clones, approximately 92% recorded once. The source material was naive CD4+ T cells sorted from blood. The subset here: CD45RA+ positively selected. The receptors here all came from a man between 18 and 35 years old in good health.

This rearrangement joins TRBV6-5 to TRBJ1-5, with D possibly being TRBD1 (5 bases). Germline-derived CDR1 and CDR2 are MNHEY and SVGAGI. Trimming took 2 bases from V and 6 from J, leaving 11 bases between them. The CDR3 loop spans 14 amino acids. In nucleotides, the CDR3 is TGTGCCAGCAGTTACGGCCGCGGGGGTCAGCCCCAGCATTTT. Translating gives CASSYGRGGQPQHF.

CDR3 region: CASSQGPTSGSGYEQYF. CDR3 nucleotide sequence: TGCGCCAGCAGCCAAGGGCCGACTAGCGGGAGCGGGTACGAGCAGTACTTC. The rearrangement links TRBV4-3 to TRBJ2-7; TRBD2 aligns across 12 bases. CDR1 is LGHNA, CDR2 YSLEER, per germline. This CDR3 has 17 amino acids. Germline trimming cut 1 base from V and 4 bases from J; bases unmatched to any gene: 8.

With respect to this clone: Other DNA sequences in the sample encode the same CDR3. This rearrangement joins TRBV29-1 to TRBJ2-3; D uncertain. This CDR3 contains 12 residues. V was trimmed by 3 bases and J by 3 bases, leaving 7 bases between them. Germline V gene lookup returns CDR1 SQVTM and CDR2 ANQGSEA. Here the CDR3 reads CSVEVLTDTQYF. The CDR3 bases are TGCAGCGTTGAGGTCCTGACAGATACGCAGTATTTT.

The rearrangement links TRBV6-5 to TRBJ2-7; 14 nucleotides line up with TRBD2. This CDR3 spans 14 amino acids. Germline CDR1 reads MNHEY; CDR2 reads SVGAGI. V dropped 8 bases and J dropped 7; count of bases not matched to a gene: 7. The CDR3 sequence is CASRGLAGAFEQYF. CDR3 DNA: TGTGCCAGCCGGGGACTAGCGGGAGCTTTTGAGCAGTACTTC.

Details on this clone: Other DNA sequences in the same sample also yield this CDR3. V is TRBV7-2 and J is TRBJ1-5, with TRBD1 identical over 7 bases. The CDR3 has 15 residues. With V trimmed by 2 bases and J by 3 bases, 4 bases remained unmatched. Germline V gene lookup returns CDR1 SGHTA and CDR2 FQGNSA. CDR3 bases: TGTGCCAGCAGCTTAAGACAGGGCGACAATCAGCCCCAGCATTTT. Protein sequence: CASSLRQGDNQPQHF.

The V and J genes are TRBV28 and TRBJ1-1; D remains unclear. The germline CDR1 and CDR2 sequences are MDHEN and SYDVKM. The CDR3 is 15 amino acids. Trimming pared 5 bases from V and 10 bases from J, leaving 23 bases between. This chain's CDR3 is CASSPAPQANFAAFF. CDR3 nucleotides: TGTGCCAGCAGTCCAGCCCCCCAGGCGAATTTTGCAGCTTTCTTT.

CDR3: CASSRGTGGLNQPQHF. The CDR3 DNA reads as TGTGCCAGCAGCCGGGGGACAGGGGGCTTAAATCAGCCCCAGCATTTT. The V call is TRBV5-5, the J call TRBJ1-5, with 12 nucleotides matching TRBD1. The CDR3 runs 16 residues. V trimming: 4 bases; J trimming: 4 bases; junction bases outside the gene matches: 6. Germline assignment: CDR1 SGHKS and CDR2 YYEKEE (reference sequence).

This clone was seen a single time. V is TRBV6-1 and J is TRBJ2-5; the D gene is possibly TRBD1 (6 bases). This CDR3 comprises 14 residues. The V end lost 2 bases, the J end lost 4 bases, and 11 bases lay between the germline ends. CDR1 and CDR2 from the germline V gene are MNHNS and SASEGT. The CDR3: CASSERGYGETQYF. The CDR3 DNA reads as TGTGCCAGCAGTGAAAGGGGGTACGGAGAGACCCAGTACTTC.

The rearrangement links TRBV10-3 to TRBJ2-5; TRBD1 agrees at 10 bases. Germline-derived CDR1 and CDR2 are ENHRY and SYGVKD. V dropped 2 bases and J dropped 3; count of bases not matched to a gene: 0. This CDR3 is 14 amino acids long. The CDR3 is CAISEGTGEETQYF. As DNA, the CDR3 is TGTGCCATCAGTGAGGGGACAGGGGAAGAGACCCAGTACTTC.

This clone was recorded only once. The chain has TRBV10-3 and TRBJ2-7; possible D gene TRBD1, 7 bases. V was clipped by 10 bases and J by 6 bases, with 16 bases between them. Germline-derived CDR1 and CDR2 are ENHRY and SYGVKD. This CDR3 is 12 amino acids long. The CDR3 sequence: CASGQEGFEQYF. The CDR3 DNA sequence: TGTGCCAGTGGACAGGAGGGGTTCGAGCAGTACTTC.

This clone was counted once. The genes are TRBV19 and TRBJ1-2; D call uncertain. V lost 2 bases and J 4 bases, leaving 8 bases between the germline ends. CDR3 length: 13 amino acids. Looked up from germline, CDR1 is LNHDA and CDR2 is SQIVND (reference sequence). The CDR3: CASSIQLSYGYTF. For the CDR3, the DNA is TGTGCCAGTAGTATACAACTCAGCTATGGCTACACCTTC.

The genes are TRBV6-6 and TRBJ2-7; no reliable D call. CDR3 length equals 14 residues. Trimming shortened V by 0 bases and J by 4 bases, and 10 bases separated the two germline ends. Germline V CDR1 and CDR2: MNHNY, SVGAGI (reference sequence). The CDR3 is CASSYSSRSYEQYF. As DNA, the CDR3 is TGTGCCAGCAGTTACTCGTCGCGGTCGTACGAGCAGTACTTC.

This rearrangement joins TRBV28 to TRBJ1-1, with TRBD1 matching over 11 bases. The germline gives CDR1 MDHEN, CDR2 SYDVKM. The trim removed 7 bases at V and 7 bases at J, leaving 11 bases unmatched. The CDR3 has 15 residues. Written as DNA, the CDR3 is TGTGCCAGCATGGGACAGGGGGACCATACGGATGAAGCTTTCTTT. Residues: CASMGQGDHTDEAFF.

The rearrangement joins TRBV15 to TRBJ1-2, with D perhaps TRBD1 (6 bases). V was cut by 3 bases and J by 3 bases, with 14 bases left in between. The length of the CDR3 is 15 residues. From germline, CDR1 is LNHNV and CDR2 YYDKDF (reference sequence). Written as DNA, the CDR3 is TGTGCCACCAGCAGTGGACAGTTAAAAGACTATGGCTACACCTTC. This codes for CATSSGQLKDYGYTF.

The table lists this clone with a count of one. This chain joins TRBV11-2 and TRBJ1-6; 8 nucleotides agree with TRBD1. J gave up 0 bases and V 4 bases, and 8 bases lay outside the gene matches. The CDR3 has 18 amino acids. Germline assignment: CDR1 SGHAT and CDR2 FQNNGV. The CDR3: CASSSRGQATSYNSPLHF. Here the CDR3 DNA reads TGTGCCAGCAGCTCCAGGGGGCAGGCGACCTCCTATAATTCACCCCTCCACTTT.

This clone occurred a few times. The chain recombines TRBV6-5 with TRBJ1-1; D possibly corresponds to TRBD1 (5 bases). The CDR3 is 13 residues long. Trimming stripped 3 bases from V and 9 bases from J, with 14 bases between. CDR1 is MNHEY, CDR2 SVGAGI, per germline. The CDR3 DNA follows: TGTGCCAGCAGTTATGGGGGTGGCCGAAAAGCTTTCTTT. Its translation: CASSYGGGRKAFF.

The sample holds one count of this clone. This chain links TRBV5-1 with TRBJ2-3; TRBD2 matches 9 bases. With 3 bases clipped from V and 2 bases from J, the junction kept 7 bases outside the gene matches. Germline CDR1 is SGHRS and CDR2 is YFSETQ. The CDR3 consists of 16 residues. CDR3: CASSSGSGGNTDTQYF. In DNA, the CDR3 is TGCGCCAGCAGCTCGGGGAGCGGGGGGAACACAGATACGCAGTATTTT.

This chain joins TRBV5-1 and TRBJ2-2; D tentatively fits TRBD1 or TRBD2 (6 bases each). The germline V and J ends were trimmed by 5 bases and 2 bases, with 16 bases remaining between them. This CDR3 has 16 amino acids. The germline CDR1 and CDR2 sequences are SGHRS and YFSETQ. The chain's CDR3 is CASSYNRDSNTGELFF. DNA of the CDR3: TGCGCCAGCAGTTACAACAGGGACTCTAACACCGGGGAGCTGTTTTTT.

This chain uses TRBV29-1 with TRBJ2-7; no reliable D call. Looked up from germline, CDR1 is SQVTM and CDR2 is ANQGSEA. The CDR3 spans 12 residues. V shed 6 bases and J shed 6 bases, with 15 bases lying between them. As DNA, the CDR3 is TGCAGCGTCCTCTTAAGCGCGAGCGAGCAGTACTTC. This codes for CSVLLSASEQYF.

This clone was counted once. The junction shows a germline mismatch at one end, possibly a read error. This sample also contains other DNA sequences that code for the same CDR3. This chain connects TRBV5-1 to TRBJ2-2; no clear D gene. The CDR3 has 15 residues. Germline V gene data show CDR1 as SGHRS and CDR2 as YFSETQ. The CDR3 nucleotides are TGCGCCAGTAGCTTGGCCCCAGGGAACACCGGGGAGCTGTTTTTT. This codes for CASSLAPGNTGELFF.

The CDR3 reads CASSFLGIQETQYF. For the CDR3, the DNA is TGTGCCAGCAGCTTCTTGGGGATCCAAGAGACCCAGTACTTC. The rearrangement uses TRBV11-2 and TRBJ2-5; unclear D gene. The germline V gene encodes CDR1 SGHAT and CDR2 FQNNGV. V was trimmed by 3 bases and J by 1 base, leaving 9 bases between them. The length of the CDR3 is 14 residues.

The chain carries TRBV11-2 and TRBJ2-7, with 9 bases identical to TRBD1. Germline CDR1 is SGHAT and CDR2 is FQNNGV. The CDR3 covers 16 residues. V was pared by 8 bases and J by 7 bases, with 18 bases of the junction left unmatched. CDR3 residues: CASAPLSGTGPREQYF. DNA of the CDR3: TGTGCCAGCGCTCCTCTCTCCGGGACAGGGCCACGGGAGCAGTACTTC.

This clone was observed a single time. The V gene is TRBV10-3, the J gene TRBJ1-2, with 8 nucleotides matching TRBD1. The CDR3 has 13 amino acids. Germline V gene lookup returns CDR1 ENHRY and CDR2 SYGVKD. The ends lost 7 bases at V and 3 bases at J; junction bases unmatched: 4. The CDR3 sequence: CAITPGQDYGYTF. CDR3 coding DNA: TGTGCCATCACTCCGGGACAGGACTATGGCTACACCTTC.

This clone was picked up a small number of times. The chain's CDR3 is CASSEASLTSGNTIYF. CDR3 bases: TGTGCCAGCAGTGAAGCGAGCCTAACCTCTGGAAACACCATATATTTT. The J gene is TRBJ1-3, the V gene TRBV6-1; D is ambiguous. V was shortened by 0 bases and J by 0 bases, with 9 bases between the two germline ends. The CDR3 contains 16 residues. CDR1 is MNHNS, CDR2 SASEGT, per germline.

This chain connects TRBV10-3 to TRBJ1-3; 8 positions agree with TRBD1. The J segment lost 2 bases and the V segment lost 6 bases, leaving 0 bases of the junction unmatched. The germline gives CDR1 ENHRY, CDR2 SYGVKD. The CDR3 contains 13 residues. The CDR3 protein is CAIRQGAGNTIYF. Written as DNA, the CDR3 is TGTGCCATCAGACAGGGGGCTGGAAACACCATATATTTT.

This clone showed up just once. The chain has TRBV7-9 and TRBJ1-2, with TRBD1 matching 7 bases. V shed 3 bases and J 7 bases; nucleotides not matched to a gene: 2. Germline CDR1 is SEHNR and CDR2 is FQNEAQ (reference sequence). The CDR3 loop spans 12 amino acids. For the CDR3, the DNA is TGTGCCAGCAGCTTGACAGGGCCTGGCTACACCTTC. Protein: CASSLTGPGYTF.

The CDR3 sequence is CASSLSVGVRVYEQYF. CDR3 DNA: TGTGCCAGCAGTTTATCGGTCGGGGTTAGGGTCTACGAGCAGTACTTC. The chain carries TRBV27 and TRBJ2-7; D possibly corresponds to TRBD2 (5 bases). The germline V gene encodes CDR1 MNHEY and CDR2 SMNVEV (reference sequence). V lost 0 bases and J lost 3, with 15 bases in between. This CDR3 comprises 16 residues.

V usage is TRBV5-6 and J usage is TRBJ2-2, with 11 bases matching TRBD2. The CDR3 is 16 amino acids. Germline V gene sequence: CDR1 SGHDT, CDR2 YYEEEE. With V trimmed by 4 bases and J by 4 bases, 6 bases remained unmatched. The CDR3 sequence: CASSRLAGSGTGELFF. CDR3 in DNA: TGTGCCAGCAGCCGACTAGCGGGGTCGGGCACCGGGGAGCTGTTTTTT.